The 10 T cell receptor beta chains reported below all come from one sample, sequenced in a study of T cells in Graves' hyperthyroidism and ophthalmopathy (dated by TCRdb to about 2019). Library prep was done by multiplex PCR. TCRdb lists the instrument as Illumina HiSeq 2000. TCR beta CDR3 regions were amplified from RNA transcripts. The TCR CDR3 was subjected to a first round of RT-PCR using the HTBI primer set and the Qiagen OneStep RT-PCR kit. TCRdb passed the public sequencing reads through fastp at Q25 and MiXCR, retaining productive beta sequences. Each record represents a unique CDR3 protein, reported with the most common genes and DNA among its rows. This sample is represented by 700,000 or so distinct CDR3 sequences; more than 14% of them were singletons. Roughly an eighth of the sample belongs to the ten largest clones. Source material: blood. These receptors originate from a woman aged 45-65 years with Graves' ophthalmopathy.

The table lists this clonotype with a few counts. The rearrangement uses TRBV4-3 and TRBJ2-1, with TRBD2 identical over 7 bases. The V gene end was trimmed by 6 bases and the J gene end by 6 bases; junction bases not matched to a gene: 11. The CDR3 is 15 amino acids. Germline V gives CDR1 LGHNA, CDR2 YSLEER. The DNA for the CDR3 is TGCGCCAGCAGTGGGGGGGGGGAGTACCGCAATGAGCAGTTCTTC. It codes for CASSGGGEYRNEQFF.

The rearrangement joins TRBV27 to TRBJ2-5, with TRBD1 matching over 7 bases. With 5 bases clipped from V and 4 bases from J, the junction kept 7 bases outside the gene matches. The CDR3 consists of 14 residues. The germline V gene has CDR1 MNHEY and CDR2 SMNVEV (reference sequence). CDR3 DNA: TGTGCCAGCAGTCACCGACAGGGTGGAGAGACCCAGTACTTC. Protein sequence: CASSHRQGGETQYF.

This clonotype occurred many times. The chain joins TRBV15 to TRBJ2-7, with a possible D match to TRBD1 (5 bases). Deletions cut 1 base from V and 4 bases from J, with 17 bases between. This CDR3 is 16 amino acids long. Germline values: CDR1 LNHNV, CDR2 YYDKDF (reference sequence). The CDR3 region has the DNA TGTGCCACCAGCAGAGGATCAGGCAGGGCAAGTTACGAGCAGTACTTC. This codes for CATSRGSGRASYEQYF.

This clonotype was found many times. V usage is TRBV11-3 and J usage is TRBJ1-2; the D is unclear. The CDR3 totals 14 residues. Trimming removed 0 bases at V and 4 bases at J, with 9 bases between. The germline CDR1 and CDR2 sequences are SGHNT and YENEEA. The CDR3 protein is CASSLEEGCYGYTF. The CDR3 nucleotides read TGTGCCAGCAGCTTAGAAGAGGGTTGCTATGGCTACACCTTC. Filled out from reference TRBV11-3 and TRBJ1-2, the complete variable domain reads EAGVVQSPRYKIIEKKQPVAFWCNPISGHNTLYWYLQNLGQGPELLIRYENEEAVDDSQLPKDRFSAERLKGVDSTLKIQPAELGDSAVYLCASSLEEGCYGYTFGSGTRLTVV.

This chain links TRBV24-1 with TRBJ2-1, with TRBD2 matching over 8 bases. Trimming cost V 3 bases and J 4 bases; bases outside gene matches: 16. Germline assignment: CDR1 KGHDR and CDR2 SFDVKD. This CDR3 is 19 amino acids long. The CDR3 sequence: CATSDKWAGGGSVYNEQFF. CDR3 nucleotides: TGTGCCACCAGTGATAAGTGGGCGGGAGGTGGCTCAGTATACAATGAGCAGTTCTTC.

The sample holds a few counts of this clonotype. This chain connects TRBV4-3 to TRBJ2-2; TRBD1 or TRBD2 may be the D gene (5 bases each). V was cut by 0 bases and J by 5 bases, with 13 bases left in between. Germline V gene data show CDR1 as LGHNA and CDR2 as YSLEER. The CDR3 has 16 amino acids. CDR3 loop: CASSQDSRDRTGELFF. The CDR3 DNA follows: TGCGCCAGCAGCCAAGATTCCAGGGACCGGACCGGGGAGCTGTTTTTT.

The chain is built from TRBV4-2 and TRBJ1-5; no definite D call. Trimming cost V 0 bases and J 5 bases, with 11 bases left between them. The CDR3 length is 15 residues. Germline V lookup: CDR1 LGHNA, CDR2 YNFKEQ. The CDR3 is CASSQEIGSYQPQHF. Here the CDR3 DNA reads TGTGCCAGCAGCCAAGAAATCGGCAGCTATCAGCCCCAGCATTTT.

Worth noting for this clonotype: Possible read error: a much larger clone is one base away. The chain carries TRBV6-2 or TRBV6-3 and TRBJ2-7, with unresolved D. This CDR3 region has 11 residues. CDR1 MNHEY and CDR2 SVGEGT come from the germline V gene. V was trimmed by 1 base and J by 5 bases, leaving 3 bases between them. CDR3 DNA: TGTGCCAGCAGTTACTTCGACGAGCAGTACTTC. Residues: CASSYFDEQYF.

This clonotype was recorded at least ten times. Here the CDR3 reads CAAGGTDLYNSPLHF. CDR3 sequence (DNA): TGTGCCGCCGGGGGGACCGACCTATATAATTCACCCCTCCACTTT. V gene TRBV2 combines with J gene TRBJ1-6, with TRBD1 as a possible D gene (5 bases). The germline V gene encodes CDR1 SNHLY and CDR2 FYNNEI. The CDR3 is 15 amino acids. Trimming took 11 bases from V and 4 from J, leaving 18 bases between them.

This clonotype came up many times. In DNA form, the CDR3 reads TGTGCCAGCAGTTTTGGCGGGAGTGACACCGGGGAGCTGTTTTTT. This translates into CASSFGGSDTGELFF. The rearrangement uses TRBV12-3 or TRBV12-4 and TRBJ2-2; 7 bases fit TRBD2. CDR3 size: 15 residues. J was trimmed by 3 bases and V by 3 bases; bases with no gene match: 4.